This record looks at one TCR beta chain sequence and its context. Antigen unknown. Some clones are missing from TCRdb's copy, which holds only in-frame ones; the method was immunoSEQ multiplex PCR. Here the sample spans tens of thousands of clones, more than 85% being singletons. The data originate from a study of graft-versus-host responses after intestinal transplantation. Germline values: CDR1 SEHNR, CDR2 FQNEAQ (reference sequence). CDR3 length: 18 amino acids. V was clipped by 2 bases and J by 1 base; unmatched bases: 4. Study results and limitations: Patients who carried graft-donor T cell macrochimerism also had high graft-versus-host to host-versus-graft clonal ratios in their allografts.

The chain couples TRBV7-9 to TRBJ2-1, with 14 bases lining up with TRBD2. The sequence was obtained from a human donor who received an intestinal transplant. Here the sequenced sample was unstimulated CD8+ T cells sorted from spleen or lymph node cells, taken before intestinal transplant. This CDR3 reads CASSLPTSGGASYNEQFF. In nucleotides, the CDR3 is TGTGCCAGCAGCTTACCGACTAGCGGGGGGGCATCCTACAATGAGCAGTTCTTC.